Listed below are T cell receptor beta chains from one sample, sequenced in a study of T cells after somatic rescue of genetic block. Clones were sequenced by immunoSEQ multiplex PCR, and TCRdb holds only the in-frame ones, with some missing. The repertoire holds 10,000 to 15,000 clones, with around two thirds as singletons. Source material: peripheral blood mononuclear cells (PBMCs). The receptors stem from a boy aged 5-17 years. CDR3s include the opening cysteine and the closing phenylalanine or tryptophan. A D gene is named only where the DNA matches it firmly. Part of the rows lack a size; the others show once, few, many or a class for expanded clones.

d_call j_call v_call clone_size cdr3_aa cdr3_nt
TRBD2 TRBJ2-3 TRBV28 . CASSFLPGLAASTDTQYF TGTGCCAGCAGTTTCTTACCCGGACTAGCGGCTAGCACAGATACGCAGTATTTT
. TRBJ2-2 TRBV9 . CASSVDGQNTGELFF TGTGCCAGCAGCGTAGACGGACAGAACACCGGGGAGCTGTTTTTT
TRBD2 TRBJ2-7 TRBV5-1 . CASSNTRTSAYYEQYF TGCGCCAGCAGCAACACTAGGACTAGCGCATACTACGAGCAGTACTTC
TRBD1 TRBJ2-6 TRBV30 once CAWNSQGAGANVLTF TGTGCCTGGAACTCACAGGGGGCTGGGGCCAACGTCCTGACTTTC
TRBD1 TRBJ1-2 TRBV2 . CASLVGRGRGYTF TGTGCCAGCTTAGTGGGCAGGGGGCGCGGCTACACCTTC
. TRBJ2-1 TRBV6-4 . CASSDSGGTSYNEQFF TGTGCCAGCAGTGACTCCGGGGGAACCTCGTACAATGAGCAGTTCTTC
. TRBJ1-1 TRBV6-6 . CASSIRRETEAFF TGTGCCAGCAGTATCAGACGAGAAACTGAAGCTTTCTTT
. TRBJ2-1 TRBV5-1 . CASSFQYEQFF TGCGCCAGCAGCTTCCAATATGAGCAGTTCTTC
TRBD1 TRBJ2-3 TRBV18 . CASVWTGASTDTQYF TGTGCCAGCGTTTGGACAGGGGCCTCCACAGATACGCAGTATTTT
. TRBJ1-3 TRBV6-1 . CASSEAWGRGNTIYF TGTGCCAGCAGTGAAGCATGGGGGCGAGGAAACACCATATATTTT
TRBD1 TRBJ1-3 TRBV19 . CASRRDRAGNTIYF TGTGCCAGTCGCCGGGACAGAGCTGGAAACACCATATATTTT
. TRBJ2-7 TRBV19 . CASSRFSSYEQYF TGTGCCAGTAGTAGATTTAGCTCCTACGAGCAGTACTTC
TRBD1 TRBJ1-6 TRBV7-9 . CASSTRGQGHSPLHF TGTGCCAGCAGCACTCGCGGACAGGGACATTCACCCCTCCACTTT
. TRBJ2-5 TRBV4-1 . CAIKGFPFQETQYF TGCGCCATAAAAGGCTTCCCCTTCCAAGAGACCCAGTACTTC
. TRBJ2-3 TRBV28 . CASSPGQRRTDTQYF TGTGCCAGCAGCCCCGGACAGCGACGCACAGATACGCAGTATTTT
. TRBJ2-3 TRBV7-8 . CASSLVDLDTQYF TGTGCCAGCAGCTTAGTGGATCTAGATACGCAGTATTTT
TRBD2 TRBJ2-5 TRBV5-1 . CASSLALAGPLETQYF TGCGCCAGCAGCTTGGCTCTAGCGGGGCCTTTGGAGACCCAGTACTTC
TRBD1 TRBJ2-1 TRBV11-3 . CASSSQGVNEQFF TGTGCCAGCAGCTCTCAGGGGGTCAATGAGCAGTTCTTC
TRBD1 TRBJ2-1 TRBV19 medium-sized CASGETGGGNEQFF TGTGCCAGTGGTGAGACAGGGGGAGGCAATGAGCAGTTCTTC
TRBD1 TRBJ2-7 TRBV27 . CASSLIFSGQGDDEQYF TGTGCCAGCAGTTTAATCTTCTCGGGACAGGGAGACGACGAGCAGTACTTC
TRBD2 TRBJ2-2 TRBV19 few CASSIGASGSRTGELFF TGTGCCAGTAGTATAGGGGCTAGCGGGAGTAGGACCGGGGAGCTGTTTTTT
. TRBJ1-5 TRBV27 . CASSFRDSNQPQHF TGTGCCAGCAGTTTTCGGGATAGCAATCAGCCCCAGCATTTT
. TRBJ1-2 TRBV5-1 . CASSLVGFRGYTF TGCGCCAGCAGCTTGGTGGGCTTTAGAGGCTACACCTTC
. TRBJ1-4 TRBV7-9 . CASSNYRGEKLFF TGTGCCAGCAGCAATTATAGGGGTGAAAAACTGTTTTTT
. TRBJ2-7 TRBV5-1 . CASKAHREPYEQYF TGCGCCAGCAAGGCTCACAGGGAACCCTACGAGCAGTACTTC
. TRBJ2-3 TRBV12-5 . CASLEGPLTDTQYF TGTGCTAGTTTAGAAGGGCCCCTCACAGATACGCAGTATTTT
TRBD1 TRBJ2-4 TRBV28 . CASSSDRVNIQYF TGTGCCAGCAGTTCGGACAGGGTGAACATTCAGTACTTC
. TRBJ1-2 TRBV5-4 . CASSLPASNYGYTF TGTGCCAGCAGCTTGCCGGCGTCTAACTATGGCTACACCTTC
TRBD1 TRBJ2-7 TRBV5-6 . CASSLTGGGTYEQYF TGTGCCAGCAGCCTGACAGGGGGGGGCACCTACGAGCAGTACTTC
. TRBJ1-1 TRBV6-5 . CASTDGMNTEAFF TGTGCCAGCACGGACGGGATGAACACTGAAGCTTTCTTT
TRBD1 TRBJ2-1 TRBV7-8 . CASSFRDRDFNEQFF TGTGCCAGCAGCTTCCGGGACAGGGATTTCAATGAGCAGTTCTTC
. TRBJ2-7 TRBV6-4 . CASSYGTSYEQYF TGTGCCAGCAGTTACGGTACCTCCTACGAGCAGTACTTC
. TRBJ2-7 TRBV5-8 . CASSLAYYSSSYEQYF TGTGCCAGCAGCTTGGCTTACTACAGTAGTTCCTACGAGCAGTACTTC
TRBD2 TRBJ2-3 TRBV4-1 . CASSQDVGGTPWEDTQYF TGCGCCAGCAGCCAAGATGTGGGAGGGACCCCCTGGGAGGATACGCAGTATTTT
. TRBJ2-3 TRBV5-1 . CASSLNRASDTQYF TGCGCCAGCAGCTTGAACAGGGCATCAGATACGCAGTATTTT
. TRBJ2-7 TRBV2 . CATIDREAYEQYF TGTGCCACCATTGACAGAGAGGCCTACGAGCAGTACTTC
. TRBJ1-1 TRBV11-2 . CASSPQGNTEAFF TGTGCCAGCAGCCCACAGGGCAACACTGAAGCTTTCTTT
TRBD2 TRBJ2-7 TRBV5-1 . CASSLYGLGEQYF TGCGCCAGCAGCTTGTACGGACTAGGCGAGCAGTACTTC
. TRBJ1-6 TRBV4-2 . CASSLGVRASPLHF TGTGCCAGCAGCTTGGGGGTCAGGGCTTCACCCCTCCACTTT
. TRBJ2-7 TRBV19 . CASSILGGINEQYF TGTGCCAGTAGTATACTAGGCGGGATTAACGAGCAGTACTTC
. TRBJ1-1 TRBV9 . CASSVQTAGNTEAFF TGTGCCAGCAGCGTCCAGACGGCAGGGAACACTGAAGCTTTCTTT
TRBD1 TRBJ1-1 TRBV28 . CASSLTGAPEAEAFF TGTGCCAGCAGCCTAACAGGGGCCCCCGAGGCTGAAGCTTTCTTT
TRBD2 TRBJ2-2 TRBV7-8 . CASRRERDGELFF TGTGCCAGCAGACGGGAGCGGGACGGGGAGCTGTTTTTT
TRBD2 TRBJ2-3 TRBV27 . CASSLYSGRFTDTQYF TGTGCCAGCAGTTTATACAGCGGGAGATTCACAGATACGCAGTATTTT
TRBD1 TRBJ2-5 TRBV6-5 . CASSRDRGSRETQYF TGTGCCAGCAGCAGGGACAGGGGTTCTCGGGAGACCCAGTACTTC
. TRBJ2-3 TRBV5-1 . CASSLTQGLTDTQYF TGCGCCAGCAGCTTGACCCAGGGACTCACAGATACGCAGTATTTT
TRBD1 TRBJ2-7 TRBV28 . CASSLPGQGDYEQYF TGTGCCAGCAGTTTACCGGGACAGGGGGATTACGAGCAGTACTTC
. TRBJ1-3 TRBV11-2 . CASSQGRSSGNTIYF TGTGCCAGCAGCCAAGGGAGATCCTCTGGAAACACCATATATTTT
TRBD1 TRBJ2-2 TRBV28 . CASSLGTAVTGELFF TGTGCCAGCAGCCTCGGGACAGCTGTCACCGGGGAGCTGTTTTTT
. TRBJ1-5 TRBV30 . CAWSADSLGQPQHF TGTGCCTGGAGTGCTGACTCACTTGGGCAGCCCCAGCATTTT
TRBD1 TRBJ2-3 TRBV10-3 . CAISGFQGVTDTQYF TGTGCCATCAGTGGCTTCCAGGGGGTCACAGATACGCAGTATTTT
. TRBJ1-2 TRBV28 . CASSLGLEGYGYTF TGTGCCAGCAGCCTAGGACTCGAAGGCTATGGCTACACCTTC
TRBD1 TRBJ1-4 TRBV7-9 . CASNRGQGDEKLFF TGTGCCAGCAACCGGGGACAGGGGGATGAAAAACTGTTTTTT
TRBD1 TRBJ2-6 TRBV19 . CASLDRGRANVLTF TGTGCCAGTTTAGACAGGGGAAGGGCCAACGTCCTGACTTTC
. TRBJ2-7 TRBV27 . CASSPRVRDEQYF TGTGCCAGCAGCCCCAGGGTTAGGGACGAGCAGTACTTC
. TRBJ1-2 TRBV19 few CASRDSLYGYTF TGTGCCAGCCGCGACAGTCTCTATGGCTACACCTTC